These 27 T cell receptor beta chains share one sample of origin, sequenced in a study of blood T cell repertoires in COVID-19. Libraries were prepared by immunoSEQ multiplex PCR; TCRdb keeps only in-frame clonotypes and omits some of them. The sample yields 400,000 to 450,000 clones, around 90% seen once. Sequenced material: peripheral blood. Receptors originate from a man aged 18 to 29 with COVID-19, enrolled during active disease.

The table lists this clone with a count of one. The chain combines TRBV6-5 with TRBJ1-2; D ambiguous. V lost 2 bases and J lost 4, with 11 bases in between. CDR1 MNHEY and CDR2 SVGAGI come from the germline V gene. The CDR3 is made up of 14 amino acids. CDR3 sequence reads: CASSYIDAGYGYTF. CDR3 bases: TGTGCCAGCAGTTACATAGATGCGGGCTATGGCTACACCTTC.

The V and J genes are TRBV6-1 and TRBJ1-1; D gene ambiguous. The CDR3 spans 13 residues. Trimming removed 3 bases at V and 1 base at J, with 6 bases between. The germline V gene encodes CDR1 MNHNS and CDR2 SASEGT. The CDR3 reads CASSDWANTEAFF. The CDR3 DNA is TGTGCCAGCAGTGATTGGGCGAACACTGAAGCTTTCTTT.

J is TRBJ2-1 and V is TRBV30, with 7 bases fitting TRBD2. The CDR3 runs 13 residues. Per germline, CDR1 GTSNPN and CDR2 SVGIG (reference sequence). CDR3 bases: TGTGCATCGGACCCAAGGGGAGGGGTTGAGCAGTTCTTC. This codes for CASDPRGGVEQFF.

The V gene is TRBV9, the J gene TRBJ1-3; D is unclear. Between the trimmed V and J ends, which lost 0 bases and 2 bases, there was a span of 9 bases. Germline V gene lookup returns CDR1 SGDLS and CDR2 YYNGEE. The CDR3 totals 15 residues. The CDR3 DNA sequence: TGTGCCAGCAGCGTAGTCGGAGAAGCTGGAAACACCATATATTTT. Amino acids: CASSVVGEAGNTIYF. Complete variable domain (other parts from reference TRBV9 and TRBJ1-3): DSGVTQTPKHLITATGQRVTLRCSPRSGDLSVYWYQQSLDQGLQFLIQYYNGEERAKGNILERFSAQQFPDLHSELNLSSLELGDSALYFCASSVVGEAGNTIYFGEGSWLTVV.

Here the CDR3 DNA reads TGTGCCAGCAGTGTCTTAGGGACAGGGGGTTCTGAGCAGTTCTTC. Its protein product is CASSVLGTGGSEQFF. The rearrangement joins TRBV6-4 to TRBJ2-1; 11 bases align to TRBD1. V lost 4 bases to trimming and J lost 9 bases; unmatched junction nucleotides: 8. This CDR3 is built from 15 residues. Germline V CDR1 and CDR2: MRHNA, SNTAGT.

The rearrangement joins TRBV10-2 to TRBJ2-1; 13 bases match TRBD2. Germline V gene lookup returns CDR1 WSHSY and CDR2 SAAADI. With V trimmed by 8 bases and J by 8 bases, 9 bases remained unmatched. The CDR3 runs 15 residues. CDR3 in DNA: TGCGCCAGCGAAGAGCGGACTAGCGGGGGTTATGAGCAGTTCTTC. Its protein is CASEERTSGGYEQFF.

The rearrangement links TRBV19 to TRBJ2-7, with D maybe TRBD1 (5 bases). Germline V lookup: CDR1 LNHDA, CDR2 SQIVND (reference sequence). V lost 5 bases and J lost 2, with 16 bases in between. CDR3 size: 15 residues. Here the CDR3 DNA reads TGTGCCAGTAGTTCCCTCCCCGGCAGGGCCTACGAGCAGTACTTC. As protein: CASSSLPGRAYEQYF.

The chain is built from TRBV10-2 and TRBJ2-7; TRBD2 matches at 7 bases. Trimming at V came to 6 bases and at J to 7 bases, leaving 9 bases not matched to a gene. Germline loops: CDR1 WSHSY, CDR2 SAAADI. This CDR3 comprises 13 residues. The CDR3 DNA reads TGCGCCAGCAGGCGAATTAGCGGGCGGGAGCAGTACTTC. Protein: CASRRISGREQYF.

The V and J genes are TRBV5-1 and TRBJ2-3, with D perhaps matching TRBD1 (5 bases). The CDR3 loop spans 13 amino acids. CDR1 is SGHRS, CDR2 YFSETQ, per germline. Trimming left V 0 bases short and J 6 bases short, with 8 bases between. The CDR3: CASSLARADTQYF. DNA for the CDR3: TGCGCCAGCAGCTTGGCCAGGGCCGATACGCAGTATTTT.

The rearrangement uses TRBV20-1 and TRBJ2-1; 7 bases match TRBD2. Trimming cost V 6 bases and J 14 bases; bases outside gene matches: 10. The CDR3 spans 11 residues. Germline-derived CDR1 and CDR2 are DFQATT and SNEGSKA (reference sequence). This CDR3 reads CSAWEGELEFF. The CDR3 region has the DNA TGCAGTGCATGGGAGGGAGAATTGGAGTTCTTC.

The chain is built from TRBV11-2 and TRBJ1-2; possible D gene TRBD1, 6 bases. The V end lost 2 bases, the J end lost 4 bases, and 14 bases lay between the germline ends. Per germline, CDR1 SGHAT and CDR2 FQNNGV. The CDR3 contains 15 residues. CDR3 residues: CASSLLTGMGYGYTF. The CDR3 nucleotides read TGTGCCAGCAGCTTATTAACAGGGATGGGCTATGGCTACACCTTC.

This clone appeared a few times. The CDR3 is CASSSFDQLRGYTF. CDR3 nucleotide sequence: TGTGCCAGCAGTTCTTTCGATCAACTGAGGGGCTACACCTTC. The chain couples TRBV6-5 to TRBJ1-2; D call uncertain. Per germline, CDR1 MNHEY and CDR2 SVGAGI. The V gene lost 4 bases and the J gene lost 8 bases, with 17 bases spanning the gap. The CDR3 spans 14 residues.

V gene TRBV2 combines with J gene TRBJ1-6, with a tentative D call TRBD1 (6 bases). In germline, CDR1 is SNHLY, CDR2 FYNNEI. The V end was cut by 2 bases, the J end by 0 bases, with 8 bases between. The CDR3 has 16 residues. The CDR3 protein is CASSETGSSYNSPLHF. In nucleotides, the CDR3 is TGTGCCAGCAGTGAAACAGGGAGCTCCTATAATTCACCCCTCCACTTT.

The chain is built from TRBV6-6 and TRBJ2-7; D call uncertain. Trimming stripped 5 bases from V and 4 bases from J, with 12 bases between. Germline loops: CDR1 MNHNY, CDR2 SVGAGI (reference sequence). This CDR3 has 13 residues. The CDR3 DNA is TGTGCCAGCAGTCTCCTAAGTGGTTACGAGCAGTACTTC. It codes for CASSLLSGYEQYF.

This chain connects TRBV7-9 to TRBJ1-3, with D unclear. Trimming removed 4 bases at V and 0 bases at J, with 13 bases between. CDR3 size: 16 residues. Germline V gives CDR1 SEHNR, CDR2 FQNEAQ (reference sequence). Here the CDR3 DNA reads TGTGCCAGCAGCTCACCAAACACCCGCTCTGGAAACACCATATATTTT. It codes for CASSSPNTRSGNTIYF.

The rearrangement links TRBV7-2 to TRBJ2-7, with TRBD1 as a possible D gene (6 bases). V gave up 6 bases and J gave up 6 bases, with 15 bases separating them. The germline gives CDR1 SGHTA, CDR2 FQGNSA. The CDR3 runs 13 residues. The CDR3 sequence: CASSKTGNGEQYF. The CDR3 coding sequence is TGTGCCAGCAGTAAAACAGGGAACGGCGAGCAGTACTTC.

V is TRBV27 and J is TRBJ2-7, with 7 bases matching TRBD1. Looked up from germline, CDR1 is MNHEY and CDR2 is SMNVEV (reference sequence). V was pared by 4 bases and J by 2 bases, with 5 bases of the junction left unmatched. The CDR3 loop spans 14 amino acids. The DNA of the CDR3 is TGTGCCAGCAGTTCGACAGGGATTCCCTACGAGCAGTACTTC. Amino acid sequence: CASSSTGIPYEQYF.

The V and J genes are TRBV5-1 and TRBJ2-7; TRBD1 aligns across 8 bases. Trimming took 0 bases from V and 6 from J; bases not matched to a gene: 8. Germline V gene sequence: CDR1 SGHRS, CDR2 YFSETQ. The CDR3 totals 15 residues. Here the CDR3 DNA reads TGCGCCAGCAGCTTGGGGAGGACAGGGCCTTCCGAGCAGTACTTC. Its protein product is CASSLGRTGPSEQYF.

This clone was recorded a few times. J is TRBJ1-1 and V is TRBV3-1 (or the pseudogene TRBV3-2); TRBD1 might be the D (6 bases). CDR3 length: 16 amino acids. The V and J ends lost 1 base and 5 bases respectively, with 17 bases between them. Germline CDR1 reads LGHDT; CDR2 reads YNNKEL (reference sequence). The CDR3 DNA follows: TGTGCCAGCAGCCAAGCGGCTTTGCGGGGGCGAACTGAAGCTTTCTTT. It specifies CASSQAALRGRTEAFF.

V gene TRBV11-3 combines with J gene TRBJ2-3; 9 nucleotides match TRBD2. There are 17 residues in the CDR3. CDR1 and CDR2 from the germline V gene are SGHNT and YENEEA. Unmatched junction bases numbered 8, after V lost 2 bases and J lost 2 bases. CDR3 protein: CASSLTVTSGYTDTQYF. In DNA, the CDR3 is TGTGCCAGCAGCTTAACAGTCACTAGCGGGTACACAGATACGCAGTATTTT.

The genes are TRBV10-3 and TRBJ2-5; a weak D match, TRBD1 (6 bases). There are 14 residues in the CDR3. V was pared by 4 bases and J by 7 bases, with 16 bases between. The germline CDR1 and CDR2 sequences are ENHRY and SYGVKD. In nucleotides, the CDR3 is TGTGCCATCAGTGCCGGAGAGGGGGTGGGGACCCAGTACTTC. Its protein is CAISAGEGVGTQYF.

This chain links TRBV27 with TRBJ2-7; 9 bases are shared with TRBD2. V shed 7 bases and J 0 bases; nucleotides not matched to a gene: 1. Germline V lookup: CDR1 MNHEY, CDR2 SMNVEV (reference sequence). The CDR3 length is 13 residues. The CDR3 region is CASMTSGSYEQYF. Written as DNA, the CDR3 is TGTGCCAGCATGACTAGCGGCTCCTACGAGCAGTACTTC.

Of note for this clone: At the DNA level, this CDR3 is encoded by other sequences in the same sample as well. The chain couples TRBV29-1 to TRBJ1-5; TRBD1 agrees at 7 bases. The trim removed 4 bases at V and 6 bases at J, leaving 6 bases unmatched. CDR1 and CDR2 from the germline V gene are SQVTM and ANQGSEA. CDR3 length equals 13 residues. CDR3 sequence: CSVGDRVGQPQHF. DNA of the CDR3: TGCAGCGTTGGAGACAGGGTAGGTCAGCCCCAGCATTTT.

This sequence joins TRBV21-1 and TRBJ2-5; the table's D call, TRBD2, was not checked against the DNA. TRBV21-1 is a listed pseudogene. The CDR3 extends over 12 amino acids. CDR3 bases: TGTGCCAGCAGCACCCCTCCGGGGACCCAGTACTTC. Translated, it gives CASSTPPGTQYF.

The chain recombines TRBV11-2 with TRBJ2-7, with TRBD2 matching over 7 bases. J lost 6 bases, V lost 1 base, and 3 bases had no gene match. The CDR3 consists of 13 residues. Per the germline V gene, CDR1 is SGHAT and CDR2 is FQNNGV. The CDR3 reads CASSLGLAREQYF. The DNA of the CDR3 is TGTGCCAGCAGCTTAGGACTAGCTCGCGAGCAGTACTTC.

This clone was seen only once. The CDR3 nucleotides are TGTGCCAGCAGTCCTAGACTAGCGGGGGCCTACGAGCAGTACTTC. Its translation is CASSPRLAGAYEQYF. The chain joins TRBV3-1 (or the pseudogene TRBV3-2) to TRBJ2-7; TRBD2 agrees at 12 bases. V shed 6 bases and J 2 bases; nucleotides not matched to a gene: 5. CDR3 length equals 15 residues. Germline CDR1 is LGHDT and CDR2 is YNNKEL (reference sequence).

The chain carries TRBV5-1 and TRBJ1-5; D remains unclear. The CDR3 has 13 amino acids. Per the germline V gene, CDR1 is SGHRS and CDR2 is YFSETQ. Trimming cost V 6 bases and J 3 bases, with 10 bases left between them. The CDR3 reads CASNRQDNQPQHF. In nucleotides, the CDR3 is TGCGCCAGCAATCGGCAGGACAATCAGCCCCAGCATTTT.